This entry is about one T cell receptor beta chain. The junction shows a germline mismatch at one end, possibly a read error. This sample was taken from a study of blood T cell repertoires in COVID-19. The CDR3 contains 15 residues. Germline V CDR1 and CDR2: ENHRY, SYGVKD. Per the original methods: Reference gene primer amplification in the assay estimated nucleated cell counts. Sequencing used immunoSEQ multiplex PCR; TCRdb keeps in-frame clones, though not all of them. The V and J calls and the clone size are those of that table, but D and trimming were determined from the DNA. The sample includes fewer than 200,000 clones, approximately 83% of them seen just once.

Material for sequencing was peripheral blood. The clonotype comes from a woman older than 75 with acute or convalescent COVID-19. The chain recombines TRBV10-3 with TRBJ2-4; 10 bases agree with TRBD1. CDR3 residues: CAISESAGTGALREF. In nucleotides, the CDR3 is TGTGCCATCAGTGAGTCGGCCGGGACAGGGGCCTTGCGTGAATTC.